This T cell receptor (beta chain) was identified during a study of CD8 T cells in ankylosing spondylitis. This clonotype came up a few times. Its antigen is unknown. TCRdb redid the calling of the 5' RACE reads with MiXCR, one entry per CDR3 protein. The sample holds 500,000 to 550,000 distinct CDR3 sequences, roughly 13% seen once. Study-wide results and limits: In ankylosing spondylitis blood, a motif of about eight highly homologous TCR beta variants appeared characteristic.

Per germline, CDR1 ENHRY and CDR2 SYGVKD. This CDR3 is built from 14 residues. Trimming cost V 8 bases and J 7 bases; bases outside gene matches: 6. This rearrangement joins TRBV10-3 to TRBJ2-1; 12 positions match TRBD2. The sequencing sample was made of blood, either unsorted or a sorted T cell fraction (not recorded which). The sequence derives from a male donor with ankylosing spondylitis. CDR3 coding DNA: TGTGCCATCGATTCGACTAGCGGGAGAAATGAGCAGTTCTTC. Residues: CAIDSTSGRNEQFF.